This T cell receptor (beta chain) was observed in a study of shared clonotypes between healthy human individuals. General observations from the study: Having only a few donors restricted how much genetic and exposure-history diversity was captured. Naive CD4 clonotypes overlapped across a few donors at roughly 5.1%.

Note on this clone: Its antigen is unknown.

Germline lookup yields CDR1 SGDLS and CDR2 YYNGEE. Trimming shortened V by 4 bases and J by 4 bases, and 5 bases separated the two germline ends. CDR3 length equals 11 residues. Cells designated naive CD8 were CD45RO-negative and were positively selected for CCR7, with terminally differentiated effector memory CD45RA+ cells excluded. Clones were read by immunoSEQ multiplex PCR, and TCRdb kept only the in-frame ones, dropping some. The data show 600,000 or so clones, more than 95% seen once. The sequence was obtained from a man between 25 and 39 years old in good health. The chain recombines TRBV9 with TRBJ1-1; D not certain. The sample consisted of naive CD8+ T cells sorted from blood. The CDR3 protein is CASSSRTEAFF. The CDR3 nucleotides are TGTGCCAGCAGCTCCCGCACTGAAGCTTTCTTT.